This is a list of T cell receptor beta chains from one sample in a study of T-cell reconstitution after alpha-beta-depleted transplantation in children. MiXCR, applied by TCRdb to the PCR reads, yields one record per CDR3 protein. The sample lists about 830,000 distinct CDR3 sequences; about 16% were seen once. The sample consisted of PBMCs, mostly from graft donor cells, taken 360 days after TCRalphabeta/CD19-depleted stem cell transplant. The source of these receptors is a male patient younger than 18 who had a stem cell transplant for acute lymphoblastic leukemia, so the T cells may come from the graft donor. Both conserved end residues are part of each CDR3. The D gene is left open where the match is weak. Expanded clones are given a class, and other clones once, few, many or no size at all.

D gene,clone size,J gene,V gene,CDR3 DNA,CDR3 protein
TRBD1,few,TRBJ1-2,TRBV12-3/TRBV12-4,TGTGCCAGCAGACCACTCGGACAGGGGGCCGGCTACACCTTC,CASRPLGQGAGYTF
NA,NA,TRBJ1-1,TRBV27,TGTGCCAGCAGTTTAGGCCAAGGACGCGACACTGAAGCTTTCTTT,CASSLGQGRDTEAFF
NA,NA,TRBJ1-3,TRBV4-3,TGCGCCAGCAGCCCGCTTATACGACGAAAAAAAGAAGCAGGGAAAGGAAACACCATATATTTT,CASSPLIRRKKEAGKGNTIYF
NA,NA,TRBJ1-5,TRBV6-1,TGTGCCAGCACATTTCCGGACCTTTGGAATCAGCCCCAGCATTTT,CASTFPDLWNQPQHF
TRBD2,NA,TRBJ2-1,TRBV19,TGTGCCAGTGCCAGCGGGAGGCAAAACAATGAGCAGTTCTTC,CASASGRQNNEQFF
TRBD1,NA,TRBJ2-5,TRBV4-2,TGTGCCAGCAGCCAAGATGAGGACAGGGGGATGTCCCAAGAGACCCAGTACTTC,CASSQDEDRGMSQETQYF
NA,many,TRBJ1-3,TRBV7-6,TGTGCCAGCAGCCTCATAAACTCTGGAAACACCATATATTTT,CASSLINSGNTIYF
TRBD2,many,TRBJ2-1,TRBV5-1,TGCGCCAGCAGCTTGAGCGCTAGCGGGAGGAATGATGAGCAGTTCTTC,CASSLSASGRNDEQFF
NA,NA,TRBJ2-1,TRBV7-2,TGTGCCAGCAGGAACGCGCCGGGGACGAACTACAATGAGCAGTTCTTC,CASRNAPGTNYNEQFF
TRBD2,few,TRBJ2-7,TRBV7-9,TGTGCCAGCAGCTCTCGGGGGAGGGCCAAAATTGGGCAGTACTTC,CASSSRGRAKIGQYF
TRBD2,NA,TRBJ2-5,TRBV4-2,TGTGCCAGCAGCCAACTTACTCTAGCGGGAGATGGGGAGACCCAGTACTTC,CASSQLTLAGDGETQYF
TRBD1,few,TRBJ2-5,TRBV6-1,TGTGCCAGCAGAGAATTACAGGGGGCATGGGGAGAGACCCAGTACTTC,CASRELQGAWGETQYF
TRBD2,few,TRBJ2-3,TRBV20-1,TGCAGTGCTAGAGATAAACTAGCGCCGACAGATACGCAGTATTTT,CSARDKLAPTDTQYF